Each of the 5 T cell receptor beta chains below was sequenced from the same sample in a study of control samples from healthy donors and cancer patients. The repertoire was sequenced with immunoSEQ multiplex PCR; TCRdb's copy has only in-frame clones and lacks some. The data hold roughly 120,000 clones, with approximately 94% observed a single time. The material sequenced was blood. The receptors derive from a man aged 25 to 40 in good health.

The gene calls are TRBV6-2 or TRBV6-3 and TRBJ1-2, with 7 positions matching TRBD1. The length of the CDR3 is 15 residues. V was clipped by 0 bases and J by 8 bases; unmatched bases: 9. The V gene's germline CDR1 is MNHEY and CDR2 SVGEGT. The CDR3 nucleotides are TGTGCCAGCAGTTACTCGCCGATGACAGGGAGCGGCTACACCTTC. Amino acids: CASSYSPMTGSGYTF.

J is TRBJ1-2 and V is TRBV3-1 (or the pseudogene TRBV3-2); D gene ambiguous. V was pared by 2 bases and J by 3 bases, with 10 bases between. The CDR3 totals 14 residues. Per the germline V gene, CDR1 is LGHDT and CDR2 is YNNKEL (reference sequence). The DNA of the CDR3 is TGTGCCAGCAGCCAATACGCGGTGGACTATGGCTACACCTTC. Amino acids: CASSQYAVDYGYTF.

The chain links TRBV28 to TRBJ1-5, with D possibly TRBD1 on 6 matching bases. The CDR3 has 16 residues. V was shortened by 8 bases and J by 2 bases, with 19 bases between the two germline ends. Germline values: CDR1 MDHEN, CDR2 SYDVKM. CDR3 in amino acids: CASVRVGGRRNQPQHF. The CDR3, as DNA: TGTGCCAGCGTCCGTGTAGGGGGGAGGCGCAATCAGCCCCAGCATTTT. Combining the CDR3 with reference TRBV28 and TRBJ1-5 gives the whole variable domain DVKVTQSSRYLVKRTGEKVFLECVQDMDHENMFWYRQDPGLGLRLIYFSYDVKMKEKGDIPEGYSVSREKKERFSLILESASTNQTSMYLCASVRVGGRRNQPQHFGDGTRLSIL.

The CDR3 here is CASSFTSVSNEQYF. In DNA form, the CDR3 reads TGTGCCAGTAGTTTTACTAGCGTTTCGAACGAGCAGTACTTC. This chain connects TRBV19 to TRBJ2-7; 7 bases are shared with TRBD2. Germline CDR1 and CDR2: LNHDA and SQIVND (reference sequence). With V trimmed by 5 bases and J by 5 bases, 9 bases remained unmatched. This CDR3 contains 14 residues.

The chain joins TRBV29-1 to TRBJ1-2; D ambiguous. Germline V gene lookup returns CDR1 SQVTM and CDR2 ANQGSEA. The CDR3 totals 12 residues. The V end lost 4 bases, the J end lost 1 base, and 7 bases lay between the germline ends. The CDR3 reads CSVGEINYGYTF. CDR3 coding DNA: TGCAGCGTTGGCGAGATTAACTATGGCTACACCTTC. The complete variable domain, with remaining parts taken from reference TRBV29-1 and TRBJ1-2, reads SAVISQKPSRDICQRGTSLTIQCQVDSQVTMMFWYRQQPGQSLTLIATANQGSEATYESGFVIDKFPISRPNLTFSTLTVSNMSPEDSSIYLCSVGEINYGYTFGSGTRLTVV.